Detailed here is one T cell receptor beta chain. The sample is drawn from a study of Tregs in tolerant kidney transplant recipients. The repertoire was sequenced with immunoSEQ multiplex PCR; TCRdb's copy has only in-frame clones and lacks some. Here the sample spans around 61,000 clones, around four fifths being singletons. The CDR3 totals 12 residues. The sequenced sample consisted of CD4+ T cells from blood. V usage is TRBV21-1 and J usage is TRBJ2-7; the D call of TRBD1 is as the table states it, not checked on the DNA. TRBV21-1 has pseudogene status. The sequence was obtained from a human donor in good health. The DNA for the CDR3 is TGTGCCAGCAGCCCCCCCAACTACGAGCAGTACTTC. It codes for CASSPPNYEQYF.